This T cell receptor beta chain was found in a study of T cell changes during pregnancy in multiple sclerosis. This CDR3 contains 12 residues. V dropped 1 base and J dropped 5 bases, with 6 bases sitting between them. Looked up from germline, CDR1 is SQVTM and CDR2 is ANQGSEA. Produced via immunoSEQ multiplex PCR; TCRdb's table is partial and in-frame only. Seen here are under 90,000 clones, around 94% observed once, and the top ten hold 0.95% to 1%. Sequencing used peripheral blood, obtained in the second trimester of pregnancy. This clonotype originated in a female donor in good health, enrolled as a control in a pregnancy study. The chain joins TRBV29-1 to TRBJ2-1; D may be TRBD2 (6 bases). The CDR3 protein is CSVEGRDNEQFF. The CDR3 bases are TGCAGCGTTGAAGGGAGGGACAATGAGCAGTTCTTC.